Included here is one T cell receptor (beta chain) sequence, with context. The antigen remains undetermined. These data belong to a study of shared clonotypes between healthy human individuals. For the study at large: Sampling drew on donors who were a couple of women and three men aged 18 to 49.

CDR3 length: 14 amino acids. Germline V lookup: CDR1 SEHNR, CDR2 FQNEAQ (reference sequence). The trim removed 3 bases at V and 2 bases at J, leaving 4 bases unmatched. Assay used: immunoSEQ multiplex PCR; TCRdb lists only in-frame clones, some missing. The sample yields about 2.4 million clones, approximately 93% seen once. Overall study results and limits: It was the non-shared clonotypes that had lower generation probabilities than clonotypes shared by all four donors.

Sequencing used naive CD4+ T cells from PBMCs. This sample's subset: CD45RA+ positively selected. This clonotype was sampled from a man between 18 and 29 years old in good health. Some clones in this sample may be carry-over from other donors' samples. The chain recombines TRBV7-9 with TRBJ2-7; 7 nucleotides align to TRBD1. The CDR3 DNA reads TGTGCCAGCAGCTTTAACAGGGGTCCCTACGAGCAGTACTTC. Protein sequence: CASSFNRGPYEQYF. The whole variable domain, remainder taken from reference TRBV7-9 and TRBJ2-7, is DTGVSQNPRHKITKRGQNVTFRCDPISEHNRLYWYRQTLGQGPEFLTYFQNEAQLEKSRLLSDRFSAERPKGSFSTLEIQRTEQGDSAMYLCASSFNRGPYEQYFGPGTRLTVT.